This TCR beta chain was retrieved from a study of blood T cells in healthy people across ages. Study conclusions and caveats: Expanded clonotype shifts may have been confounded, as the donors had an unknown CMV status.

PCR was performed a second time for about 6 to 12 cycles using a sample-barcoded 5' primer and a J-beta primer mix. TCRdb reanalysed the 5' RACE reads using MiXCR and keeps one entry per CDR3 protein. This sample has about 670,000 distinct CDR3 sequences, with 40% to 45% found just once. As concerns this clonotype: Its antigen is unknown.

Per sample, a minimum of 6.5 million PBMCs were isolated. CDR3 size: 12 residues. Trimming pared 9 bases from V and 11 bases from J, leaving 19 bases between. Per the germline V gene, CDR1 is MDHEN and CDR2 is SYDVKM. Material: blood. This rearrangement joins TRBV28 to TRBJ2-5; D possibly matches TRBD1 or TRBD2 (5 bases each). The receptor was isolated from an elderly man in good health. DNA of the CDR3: TGTGCCAGTAAAGGGACGGCCAATGAGCAGTACTTC. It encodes CASKGTANEQYF.